This T cell receptor beta chain was identified in a study of blood T cell repertoires in COVID-19 (dated by TCRdb to 2020 to 2021). For the wider study: Samples covering the acute and convalescent phases of COVID-19 were provided by collaborators in the United States, Italy and Spain. Where available, HLA class I and class II types were obtained from metadata supplied by the sample provider rather than from assay-based typing. The dataset comprised deeply sampled blood TCRbeta repertoires from subjects exposed to, actively infected with, or recovered from COVID-19. Sample metadata almost always included a de-identified subject ID, COVID-19 status, age in years and sex. The repertoires were made available in a free public database intended to serve as a resource for research on the immune response to SARS-CoV-2. The material from the prospective study consisted of cDNA or gDNA derived from T cells, B-cell-depleted T cells, or PBMCs. The samples were drawn from the first 160 participants of the ongoing ImmuneRACE study and from 950 to 1,500 subjects provided by 6 global collaborators. Broader findings and caveats from the paper: Clinical and demographic metadata were provided uncurated, with the amount varying by source and participant.

TCRbeta CDR3 regions were amplified from genomic DNA using the immunoSEQ Assay, a bias-controlled multiplex PCR. The original pipeline was this. The number of nucleated cells in each sample was estimated from the amplification of reference gene primers within the assay. To quantify the absolute abundance of each unique TCRbeta CDR3 rearrangement, sequence reads were collapsed and filtered. For each sample, productive Simpson clonality was calculated by taking the square root of Simpson's diversity index across productive rearrangements. Sourced from immuneACCESS, this table was stored by TCRdb with only in-frame sequences that have V and J called. A share of the clones is absent; for the studies checked, an unresolved V gene accounts for under half, and the remainder has no known explanation. V and J calls and clone size are copied from that table; D and trimming were computed from the DNA. This sample has over 60,000 clones in its table, and 76% of those were observed once. Of the sample, approximately 15% falls within the top ten clones.

At one collaborating source in Seattle, patients were enrolled during active infection and were followed longitudinally through the course of disease. Collaborating institutions collected whole blood in K2EDTA tubes following their own protocols. Collaborator samples were shipped for TCRbeta analysis as frozen whole blood, isolated PBMCs, or DNA extracted from either sample type. A word on this clone: This receptor's antigen is unknown. Base qualities are not at hand, and no much larger clone is one base apart.

Between the V and J ends, shortened by 9 bases and 2 bases respectively, the junction contains 14 bases. The germline V gene provides CDR1 KGHDR and CDR2 SFDVKD. There are 14 amino acids in the CDR3, from cysteine to phenylalanine inclusive. Left in the record is the CDR3 DNA by itself, 42 bases read in frame from the first base. What was sequenced was peripheral blood. The rearrangement joined TRBV24-1 to TRBJ2-3; perhaps TRBD1 is the D gene, with 5 bases matching. This receptor was obtained from a man aged 55 to 70 with COVID-19, enrolled during active disease. The base sequence is TGTGCCACCGGCCAGACAGATTACACAGATACGCAGTATTTT. Its protein reads: CATGQTDYTDTQYF.